This T cell receptor (beta chain) originates from a study of Ad26.COV2.S vaccination and SARS-CoV-2 variants. Overall study context: The authors gave Ad26.COV2.S intramuscularly, either once or twice 56 days apart. Whole-study findings and limits: Similar non-spike TCR breadth was seen in vaccine and placebo recipients. Substantial breadth was reportedly displayed by spike-specific CD8+ and CD4+ T cell responses after vaccination. Placebo recipients showed lower spike-specific TCR breadth than vaccinees.

Sample treatment: approximately 18 received Ad26.COV2.S at low or high dose, single or two shots; 5 received placebo; per-sample allocation not given. Sampling occurred on day 63 after the first vaccine or placebo injection. Data came from immunoSEQ multiplex PCR; TCRdb stores just in-frame clones and leaves some out. Seen here are 350,000 to 450,000 clones, over 75% observed once, and the top ten hold more than 3%. About this clone: As yet, its antigen is unknown.

Between the trimmed V and J ends, which lost 10 bases and 5 bases, there was a span of 15 bases. This CDR3 has 13 residues. The source was peripheral blood, collected in a trial of Ad26.COV2.S vaccine versus placebo. The chain has TRBV12-3 or TRBV12-4 and TRBJ2-1, with D tentatively TRBD1 (5 bases). This clonotype originated in a person aged 18-65 years who received the Ad26.COV2.S COVID-19 vaccine or a placebo. The CDR3 spells CAIIVWGHNEQFF. In DNA form, the CDR3 reads TGTGCCATTATAGTCTGGGGCCACAATGAGCAGTTCTTC.